One and the same sample provided the 31 T cell receptor beta chains below, sequenced in a study of early T cells in non-severe SARS-CoV-2 infection. TCRdb called the 5' RACE reads again in MiXCR, with one record for every CDR3 protein. The sample holds around 68,000 distinct CDR3 sequences, 5.9% seen once. The sequencing used whole blood, collected at baseline. The receptors here all came from an adult who was a healthcare worker with PCR-confirmed SARS-CoV-2 infection or an uninfected control (not recorded which).

In this sample, this clonotype turned up many times. The chain couples TRBV7-8 to TRBJ1-5, with D possibly TRBD1 on 6 matching bases. Between the trimmed V and J ends, which lost 1 base and 3 bases, there was a span of 19 bases. This CDR3 comprises 18 residues. Per germline, CDR1 SGHVS and CDR2 FQNEAQ. The CDR3 DNA follows: TGTGCCAGCAGCTTAGAGACGCCAGCAGGGGACTACAATCAGCCCCAGCATTTT. Amino acids: CASSLETPAGDYNQPQHF.

This clonotype was seen at least ten times. The chain joins TRBV10-3 to TRBJ2-7; no definite D call. Germline assignment: CDR1 ENHRY and CDR2 SYGVKD. The CDR3 runs 12 residues. V was cut by 7 bases and J by 8 bases, with 15 bases left in between. The CDR3 spells CAINNGPPKQYF. For the CDR3, the DNA is TGTGCCATCAATAACGGACCGCCTAAGCAGTACTTC.

This clonotype occurred many times. The chain has TRBV19 and TRBJ2-7, with D maybe TRBD2 (5 bases). Trimming cost V 4 bases and J 7 bases, with 11 bases left between them. The CDR3 sequence is 12 residues long. Germline-derived CDR1 and CDR2 are LNHDA and SQIVND (reference sequence). The CDR3 coding sequence is TGTGCCAGTAGTAGGGGAGCTGGGGAGCAGTACTTC. Its protein product is CASSRGAGEQYF.

The table lists this clonotype with many counts. V gene TRBV7-2 combines with J gene TRBJ2-2, with 10 bases aligning to TRBD1. Germline CDR1 reads SGHTA; CDR2 reads FQGNSA. The V and J ends lost 1 base and 6 bases, in that order; junction bases with no gene match: 5. This CDR3 is built from 16 residues. The CDR3 region is CASSLGQGALSGELFF. The DNA for the CDR3 is TGTGCCAGCAGCTTAGGACAGGGGGCTTTGTCCGGGGAGCTGTTTTTT. The full variable domain, in which reference TRBV7-2 and TRBJ2-2 provide the parts outside the CDR3, is GAGVSQSPSNKVTEKGKDVELRCDPISGHTALYWYRQSLGQGLEFLIYFQGNSAPDKSGLPSDRFSAERTGGSVSTLTIQRTQQEDSAVYLCASSLGQGALSGELFFGEGSRLTVL.

This clonotype has ten or more counts. The V and J genes are TRBV20-1 and TRBJ2-5; 7 bases fit TRBD2. The CDR3 spans 15 residues. Trimming at V came to 6 bases and at J to 2 bases, leaving 12 bases not matched to a gene. Germline-derived CDR1 and CDR2 are DFQATT and SNEGSKA (reference sequence). Written as DNA, the CDR3 is TGCAGTGCCCGACCCCCAGCGGGAAGACAAGAGACCCAGTACTTC. Encoded protein: CSARPPAGRQETQYF.

This clonotype was recorded many times. The chain recombines TRBV27 with TRBJ2-3, with D uncertain. Per germline, CDR1 MNHEY and CDR2 SMNVEV (reference sequence). This CDR3 region has 14 residues. The V gene lost 2 bases and the J gene lost 4 bases, with 10 bases spanning the gap. CDR3 coding DNA: TGTGCCAGCAGTTTAACGGAGTTTGCAGATACGCAGTATTTT. This translates into CASSLTEFADTQYF.

This rearrangement joins TRBV11-2 to TRBJ2-1; tentatively, D is TRBD2 (6 bases). CDR3 length equals 15 residues. The germline V gene encodes CDR1 SGHAT and CDR2 FQNNGV. Deletions cut 4 bases from V and 0 bases from J, with 10 bases between. The CDR3 region is CASSYGGSSYNEQFF. CDR3 nucleotides: TGTGCCAGCAGCTATGGAGGGAGCTCCTACAATGAGCAGTTCTTC. The full variable domain, in which reference TRBV11-2 and TRBJ2-1 provide the parts outside the CDR3, is EAGVAQSPRYKIIEKRQSVAFWCNPISGHATLYWYQQILGQGPKLLIQFQNNGVVDDSQLPKDRFSAERLKGVDSTLKIQPAKLEDSAVYLCASSYGGSSYNEQFFGPGTRLTVL.

This clonotype was observed a few times. CDR3: CASSQTVAATDTQYF. Here the CDR3 DNA reads TGCGCCAGCAGCCAAACGGTGGCAGCCACAGATACGCAGTATTTT. The V gene is TRBV4-3, the J gene TRBJ2-3, with D uncertain. The CDR3 length is 15 residues. The V gene's germline CDR1 is LGHNA and CDR2 YSLEER. V was cut by 2 bases and J by 2 bases, with 11 bases left in between.

Many counts were recorded for this clonotype. This chain links TRBV7-2 with TRBJ2-3; 8 bases map to TRBD2. V trimming: 7 bases; J trimming: 4 bases; junction bases outside the gene matches: 13. Germline assignment: CDR1 SGHTA and CDR2 FQGNSA. The CDR3 totals 16 residues. CDR3 sequence: CASNGKREISPDTQYF. For the CDR3, the DNA is TGTGCCAGCAATGGCAAGCGGGAGATTTCCCCAGATACGCAGTATTTT.

This clonotype has ten or more counts. CDR3 sequence reads: CASRRQRWDVARTEAFF. In DNA form, the CDR3 reads TGTGCCAGCAGACGTCAGCGTTGGGACGTAGCTCGCACTGAAGCTTTCTTT. The V and J genes are TRBV7-8 and TRBJ1-1, with a tentative D call TRBD1 (5 bases). CDR1 and CDR2 (germline): SGHVS, FQNEAQ. The CDR3 contains 17 residues. Trimming shortened V by 6 bases and J by 4 bases, and 24 bases separated the two germline ends.

This clonotype has a count of ten or more. The chain couples TRBV20-1 to TRBJ2-7; D is possibly TRBD2 (6 bases). Germline values: CDR1 DFQATT, CDR2 SNEGSKA (reference sequence). V lost 3 bases and J 6 bases, leaving 18 bases between the germline ends. This CDR3 contains 14 residues. CDR3 nucleotide sequence: TGCAGTGCTAGGGCGGGGTCGTGGACCAGCGAGCAGTACTTC. Protein product: CSARAGSWTSEQYF.

This clonotype came up many times. In nucleotides, the CDR3 is TGTGCCAGCAGTTACGGCAGGGGAGGGAATCAGCCCCAGCATTTT. Residues: CASSYGRGGNQPQHF. J is TRBJ1-5 and V is TRBV6-2 or TRBV6-3, with D maybe TRBD1 (6 bases). Trimming cost V 2 bases and J 4 bases, with 12 bases left between them. The CDR3 sequence is 15 residues long. In germline, CDR1 is MNHEY, CDR2 SVGEGT.

This clonotype was picked up many times. V and J are TRBV18 and TRBJ2-7; 7 nucleotides match TRBD2. CDR1 is KGHSH and CDR2 is LQKENI in the germline V gene. The ends lost 6 bases at V and 1 base at J; junction bases unmatched: 12. There are 16 residues in the CDR3. This CDR3 is CASSTGFGGSSYEQYF. The CDR3 DNA sequence: TGTGCCAGCTCCACCGGATTTGGCGGGAGTTCCTACGAGCAGTACTTC.

In its sample, this clonotype was seen a few times. The CDR3 spells CASRRAGTGSYTEAFF. The CDR3 region has the DNA TGTGCCAGCAGACGAGCCGGGACAGGGAGTTACACTGAAGCTTTCTTT. This rearrangement joins TRBV7-9 to TRBJ1-1; 9 bases align to TRBD1. Germline V gene lookup returns CDR1 SEHNR and CDR2 FQNEAQ (reference sequence). The V segment lost 6 bases and the J segment 3 bases; nucleotides outside the gene matches: 11. This CDR3 is built from 16 residues.

This clonotype occurred a few times. The rearrangement links TRBV18 to TRBJ2-1, with 8 bases matching TRBD2. The CDR3 contains 15 residues. CDR1 is KGHSH and CDR2 is LQKENI in the germline V gene. Unmatched junction bases numbered 8, after V lost 3 bases and J lost 7 bases. CDR3 coding DNA: TGTGCCAGCTCACCTAGCCTAGCGGGCGAAAATGAGCAGTTCTTC. Protein sequence: CASSPSLAGENEQFF.

This clonotype was detected ten times or more. This sequence joins TRBV5-6 and TRBJ2-7; 7 nucleotides agree with TRBD2. The V gene end was trimmed by 4 bases and the J gene end by 2 bases; junction bases not matched to a gene: 9. The length of the CDR3 is 15 residues. CDR1 and CDR2 (germline): SGHDT, YYEEEE. The CDR3 bases are TGTGCCAGCAGCGGAACCGGGACTAATGCCTACGAGCAGTACTTC. Translation: CASSGTGTNAYEQYF.

This clonotype has just a few counts. The chain uses TRBV20-1 and TRBJ2-1; D possibly corresponds to TRBD1 (6 bases). Trimming left V 5 bases short and J 0 bases short, with 11 bases between. The CDR3 length is 14 residues. Germline V gene lookup returns CDR1 DFQATT and CDR2 SNEGSKA (reference sequence). CDR3 in DNA: TGCAGTGCTCAAGGGGGTTCCTCCTACAATGAGCAGTTCTTC. This gives the protein CSAQGGSSYNEQFF.

This clonotype was seen only a few times. The chain couples TRBV7-9 to TRBJ2-1; D tentatively fits TRBD1 or TRBD2 (6 bases each). Germline assignment: CDR1 SEHNR and CDR2 FQNEAQ (reference sequence). This CDR3 is 12 amino acids long. V lost 6 bases and J lost 8, with 11 bases in between. CDR3 nucleotide sequence: TGTGCCAGCAGTTACAGGGAGGATGAGCAGTTCTTC. Its translation: CASSYREDEQFF.

By share, this clonotype ranks as medium-sized. The chain's CDR3 is CATSDPGWGDTQYF. The CDR3 DNA follows: TGTGCCACCAGTGATCCCGGTTGGGGGGATACGCAGTATTTT. V gene TRBV24-1 combines with J gene TRBJ2-3; the D call may be TRBD1 or TRBD2 (5 bases each). Trimming left V 3 bases short and J 6 bases short, with 12 bases between. Germline V gene sequence: CDR1 KGHDR, CDR2 SFDVKD. This CDR3 is built from 14 residues.

The rearrangement uses TRBV7-2 and TRBJ1-3, with D unclear. The CDR3 runs 15 residues. In germline, CDR1 is SGHTA, CDR2 FQGNSA. The V gene lost 4 bases and the J gene lost 1 base, with 11 bases spanning the gap. The CDR3 loop is CASSSNGLSGNTIYF. The CDR3, as DNA: TGTGCCAGCAGCTCCAACGGGTTGTCTGGAAACACCATATATTTT.

Only a few counts were recorded for this clonotype. The rearrangement joins TRBV18 to TRBJ2-3; D perhaps matches TRBD1 (6 bases). This CDR3 comprises 18 residues. Per germline, CDR1 KGHSH and CDR2 LQKENI. Trimming removed 2 bases at V and 3 bases at J, with 21 bases between. The CDR3, as DNA: TGTGCCAGCTCACCATCATCACCCAGGGGTGAGGGAACAGATACGCAGTATTTT. It is translated as CASSPSSPRGEGTDTQYF. The full variable domain, rest sourced from reference TRBV18 and TRBJ2-3, is NAGVMQNPRHLVRRRGQEARLRCSPMKGHSHVYWYRQLPEEGLKFMVYLQKENIIDESGMPKERFSAEFPKEGPSILRIQQVVRGDSAAYFCASSPSSPRGEGTDTQYFGPGTRLTVL.

In its sample, this clonotype was seen many times. The J gene is TRBJ2-6, the V gene TRBV28; possible D gene TRBD1, 8 bases. The germline V gene encodes CDR1 MDHEN and CDR2 SYDVKM. Deletions cut 7 bases from V and 2 bases from J, with 15 bases between. The CDR3 runs 16 residues. The CDR3 loop is CASTTGGGAGANVLTF. CDR3 in DNA: TGTGCCAGCACCACAGGGGGGGGCGCTGGGGCCAACGTCCTGACTTTC. Together with reference TRBV28 and TRBJ2-6, the CDR3 gives the full variable domain: DVKVTQSSRYLVKRTGEKVFLECVQDMDHENMFWYRQDPGLGLRLIYFSYDVKMKEKGDIPEGYSVSREKKERFSLILESASTNQTSMYLCASTTGGGAGANVLTFGAGSRLTVL.

V usage is TRBV20-1 and J usage is TRBJ2-5; D is perhaps TRBD1 or TRBD2 (5 bases each). The CDR3 has 14 amino acids. V lost 0 bases and J lost 2, with 10 bases in between. Germline V gives CDR1 DFQATT, CDR2 SNEGSKA (reference sequence). The CDR3 spells CSAREGPAQETQYF. CDR3 sequence (DNA): TGCAGTGCTAGAGAGGGACCCGCACAAGAGACCCAGTACTTC.

A few counts support this clonotype. This sequence joins TRBV2 and TRBJ2-1; the match to TRBD2 covers 11 bases. CDR3 size: 15 residues. Trimming cost V 7 bases and J 2 bases; bases outside gene matches: 4. Germline V gene sequence: CDR1 SNHLY, CDR2 FYNNEI. The CDR3 DNA reads as TGTGCCAGCACCCCGGGACTAGCGGCCTACAATGAGCAGTTCTTC. Amino acids: CASTPGLAAYNEQFF.

V gene TRBV4-3 combines with J gene TRBJ1-1; perhaps TRBD1 as D (5 bases). The germline V gene has CDR1 LGHNA and CDR2 YSLEER. V was shortened by 0 bases and J by 3 bases, with 11 bases between the two germline ends. This CDR3 contains 15 residues. CDR3: CASSQDTRRDTEAFF. The CDR3 region has the DNA TGCGCCAGCAGCCAAGATACACGCAGGGACACTGAAGCTTTCTTT.

This clonotype was recorded many times. The chain uses TRBV7-3 and TRBJ1-6, with D hard to call. V lost 5 bases and J 1 base, leaving 6 bases between the germline ends. This CDR3 has 14 residues. Germline loops: CDR1 SGHTA, CDR2 FQGTGA. The CDR3 bases are TGTGCCAGCAGCGCGACGTCCTATAATTCACCCCTCCACTTT. This encodes CASSATSYNSPLHF.

In this sample, this clonotype turned up many times. This chain joins TRBV12-3 or TRBV12-4 and TRBJ2-7; the D is unclear. The CDR3 covers 12 residues. Between the trimmed V and J ends, which lost 7 bases and 3 bases, there was a span of 10 bases. CDR3 nucleotides: TGTGCCAGCAAGGGTCTAGACTACGAGCAGTACTTC. This sequence encodes CASKGLDYEQYF.

This clonotype has ten or more counts. The V gene is TRBV10-3, the J gene TRBJ2-5; 12 positions agree with TRBD2. V gave up 2 bases and J gave up 0 bases; unmatched junction bases: 7. Germline CDR1 and CDR2: ENHRY and SYGVKD. The CDR3 contains 18 residues. The CDR3 is CAISEDGLAGWYQETQYF. The CDR3 DNA reads TGTGCCATCAGTGAGGACGGACTAGCGGGGTGGTACCAAGAGACCCAGTACTTC.

This sequence joins TRBV12-3 or TRBV12-4 and TRBJ1-1; D possibly corresponds to TRBD1 (6 bases). The CDR3 is 14 residues long. V gave up 2 bases and J gave up 1 base, with 8 bases separating them. As DNA, the CDR3 is TGTGCCAGCAGTTTACCGGGACAGAACACTGAAGCTTTCTTT. Translated: CASSLPGQNTEAFF.

This clonotype was seen a handful of times. The rearrangement links TRBV28 to TRBJ1-5; 8 bases match TRBD1. V lost 8 bases to trimming and J lost 4 bases; unmatched junction nucleotides: 4. The CDR3 runs to 13 residues. CDR1 and CDR2 from the germline V gene are MDHEN and SYDVKM. The CDR3 spells CASEDRVNQPQHF. CDR3 in DNA: TGTGCCAGCGAGGACAGGGTTAATCAGCCCCAGCATTTT.

To note about this clonotype: A read error may be the cause here, since a much bigger clone is one base away. The chain uses TRBV7-9 and TRBJ2-1; 8 bases agree with TRBD2. CDR1 and CDR2 (germline): SEHNR, FQNEAQ (reference sequence). The CDR3 is made up of 15 amino acids. The CDR3 protein is CVSSLASGRYNEQFF. Here the CDR3 DNA reads TGTGTCAGCAGCTTAGCTAGCGGGCGCTACAATGAGCAGTTCTTC.